The clone carrying this T cell receptor (beta chain) showed up just a few times. What it binds is unknown. This sample stems from a study of CD8 T cells in ankylosing spondylitis. Study-wide results and caveats: Characteristic of ankylosing spondylitis blood, it appeared, was a TCR beta motif comprising several highly homologous variants. According to the report, clones linked to the disease were significantly enriched in matched synovial fluid samples taken from ankylosing spondylitis patients.

Construction of TCR beta libraries was performed using quantitative 5'-RACE with molecular barcodes. A single record per CDR3 protein comes from TCRdb applying MiXCR to the 5' RACE reads. The sample lists 700,000 to 850,000 distinct CDR3 sequences, approximately 12% occurring once. Specimen: blood, either unsorted or a sorted T cell fraction (not recorded which). The TCR comes from a male donor with ankylosing spondylitis.

The CDR3 is CASPDREDTEAFF. In nucleotides, the CDR3 is TGTGCCAGCCCAGACAGGGAAGACACTGAAGCTTTCTTT. The chain carries TRBV6-1 and TRBJ1-1, with TRBD1 matching 7 bases. The CDR3 runs 13 residues. Germline V gives CDR1 MNHNS, CDR2 SASEGT. Trimming cost V 8 bases and J 3 bases; bases outside gene matches: 6.